Below are 10 T cell receptor beta chains sequenced from a single sample in a study of human T cells and chemical hapten exposure. The time point was: patch test 3, about 24 weeks after DPC sensitization. Treatment of the sample: therapeutic diphenylcyclopropenone sensitization with weekly scalp DPC. MiXCR was run by TCRdb on the RACE reads, yielding one entry per CDR3 protein. The table records roughly 100,000 distinct CDR3 sequences, 34% of them present only once. This sample comprised whole blood, obtained in connection with sensitization to the hapten diphenylcyclopropenone (DPC). Every receptor here comes from a man aged 40-49 years with alopecia areata. Some clones in this sample may be carry-over from other donors' samples.

This clonotype appeared many times. The chain couples TRBV29-1 to TRBJ2-1, with 9 bases matching TRBD2. The CDR3 totals 14 residues. CDR1 is SQVTM and CDR2 is ANQGSEA in the germline V gene. The trim removed 3 bases at V and 4 bases at J, leaving 4 bases unmatched. This chain's CDR3 is CSVDPSGMYNEQFF. The CDR3 region has the DNA TGCAGCGTTGACCCTAGCGGGATGTACAATGAGCAGTTCTTC.

V gene TRBV7-2 combines with J gene TRBJ2-2; TRBD1 aligns across 7 bases. Per germline, CDR1 SGHTA and CDR2 FQGNSA. The length of the CDR3 is 15 residues. The V segment lost 5 bases and the J segment 4 bases; nucleotides outside the gene matches: 7. The CDR3 is CASSLTGPITGELFF. Here the CDR3 DNA reads TGTGCCAGCAGCCTGACAGGGCCGATCACCGGGGAGCTGTTTTTT. The whole variable domain, filled in from reference TRBV7-2 and TRBJ2-2, reads GAGVSQSPSNKVTEKGKDVELRCDPISGHTALYWYRQSLGQGLEFLIYFQGNSAPDKSGLPSDRFSAERTGGSVSTLTIQRTQQEDSAVYLCASSLTGPITGELFFGEGSRLTVL.

This chain connects TRBV30 to TRBJ2-2; 9 positions agree with TRBD1. V trimming: 0 bases; J trimming: 2 bases; junction bases outside the gene matches: 1. The CDR3 length is 15 residues. From germline, CDR1 is GTSNPN and CDR2 SVGIG (reference sequence). CDR3 nucleotides: TGTGCCTGGAGTGTACAGGGGGCAAACACCGGGGAGCTGTTTTTT. Translated: CAWSVQGANTGELFF.

This clonotype was recorded a few times. Here the CDR3 DNA reads TGCGCCAGCAGCCAAGATACCCCAGCGGGAGGGGTAGATACGCAGTATTTT. This gives the protein CASSQDTPAGGVDTQYF. The chain is built from TRBV4-3 and TRBJ2-3; 10 nucleotides align to TRBD2. CDR3 size: 17 residues. Germline CDR1 and CDR2: LGHNA and YSLEER. The junction had 8 bases not matched to a gene; V was cut back by 0 bases and J by 5 bases.

This chain connects TRBV28 to TRBJ1-2; possible D gene TRBD1, 5 bases. The CDR3 has 13 residues. Germline CDR1 reads MDHEN; CDR2 reads SYDVKM. Trimming removed 5 bases from V and 1 base from J, with 8 bases in between. The CDR3 DNA is TGTGCCAGCAGTACAGGAGTTAACTATGGCTACACCTTC. Its translation is CASSTGVNYGYTF.

In regard to this clonotype: A junction boundary mismatches the germline segment, possibly from a read error. The chain recombines TRBV6-5 with TRBJ2-5; perhaps TRBD2 as D (7 bases). Germline CDR1 MNHEY, CDR2 SVGAGI. The CDR3 has 12 residues. For the CDR3, the DNA is TGTGCCACTAGTTGGGGGGGGGCGACGCGGAACTTC. Amino acid sequence: CATSWGGATRNF.

This clonotype was found once. This chain connects TRBV9 to TRBJ2-3; D uncertain. CDR1 SGDLS and CDR2 YYNGEE come from the germline V gene. The CDR3 consists of 14 residues. V was pared by 4 bases and J by 2 bases, with 11 bases between. CDR3 residues: CASSKTQNTDTQYF. The DNA for the CDR3 is TGTGCCAGCAGCAAGACCCAGAACACAGATACGCAGTATTTT.

The J gene is TRBJ2-1, the V gene TRBV6-2 or TRBV6-3; 7 bases map to TRBD2. From germline, CDR1 is MNHEY and CDR2 SVGEGT. The length of the CDR3 is 15 residues. Trimming cost V 5 bases and J 4 bases; bases outside gene matches: 8. CDR3 loop: CASSPHAGVYNEQFF. CDR3 DNA sequence: TGTGCCAGCAGTCCCCACGCGGGAGTGTACAATGAGCAGTTCTTC.

Concerning this clonotype: One end of the junction does not line up with germline, which may come from a read error. The J gene is TRBJ2-7, the V gene TRBV11-2; perhaps D is TRBD1 or TRBD2 (6 bases each). The CDR3 totals 13 residues. Germline CDR1 SGHAT, CDR2 FQNNGV. The CDR3 bases are TGTGCCAGCAGCCCTAACAGGGACTCCTACGGGGACTTC. This codes for CASSPNRDSYGDF.

The CDR3 sequence is CAISRNQGANGGKGNIQYF. CDR3 in DNA: TGTGCCATCAGCCGTAATCAGGGGGCGAACGGAGGAAAGGGAAACATTCAGTACTTC. This chain connects TRBV10-3 to TRBJ2-4, with 8 nucleotides matching TRBD1. CDR1 and CDR2 from the germline V gene are ENHRY and SYGVKD. The CDR3 is 19 residues long. V was clipped by 6 bases and J by 6 bases; unmatched bases: 22.